Included here is one T cell receptor beta chain sequence, with context. What this receptor recognizes is not known. The sample holds no much larger clone one base away, and base qualities are not on file. The record originates from a study of blood T cell repertoires in COVID-19 (dated by TCRdb to the early 2020s). Looking at the study overall: Collaborator samples came from the United States, Italy and Spain and covered acute and convalescent phases of COVID-19. The material from the prospective study consisted of cDNA or gDNA derived from T cells, B-cell-depleted T cells, or PBMCs. Subjects who had been exposed to COVID-19, were actively infected with it, or had recovered from it provided the deeply sampled blood TCRbeta repertoires that made up the dataset. The repertoires were made available in a free public database intended to serve as a resource for research on the immune response to SARS-CoV-2. The samples were drawn from two sources: the first 160 participants of the ongoing ImmuneRACE study, and fewer than 1,500 subjects contributed by 6 global collaborators. Nearly every sample came with metadata listing a de-identified subject ID, COVID-19 status, age in years and sex. Where available, HLA class I and class II types were obtained from metadata supplied by the sample provider rather than from assay-based typing.

TCRbeta CDR3 regions were amplified from genomic DNA by means of the immunoSEQ Assay, a bias-controlled multiplex PCR. Processing in the source paper ran as follows. Nucleated cell counts per sample were estimated from amplification of reference gene primers within the assay. Sequence reads were collapsed and filtered to measure the absolute abundance of every unique TCRbeta CDR3 rearrangement. For each sample, productive Simpson clonality was calculated as the square root of Simpson's diversity index over productive rearrangements. The table was pulled from immuneACCESS by TCRdb, which kept in-frame rearrangements only. Such tables lose some clones; where checked, under half of the loss comes from unresolved V genes, and the rest has no known cause. That table supplies the V and J calls and clone size; D and trimming were determined from the DNA. This sample holds roughly 130,000 clones; 65% to 90% were observed only once. The ten largest make up roughly 2.2% of the sample.

Germline trimming: 1 base from V, 6 bases from J; junction bases outside gene matches: 4. The CDR1 and CDR2 encoded by the germline V gene are LGHNA and YSLEER. From cysteine to phenylalanine, the CDR3 is 14 amino acids long. The only DNA kept is the CDR3, 42 bases in frame from the first base. Participants in the prospective study were enrolled through a virtual design, were aged roughly 18 to 100 years, and lived in roughly 26 United States geographic areas. In the prospective study, participants were assigned to cohorts based on the clinical history participants reported in a screening survey and a study questionnaire. ImmuneRACE Cohort 3 recovered participants were defined by two consecutive negative NP/OP PCR tests, healthcare professional clearance, or symptom resolution. In the prospective study, mobile phlebotomists collected whole blood, serum and a nasopharyngeal or oropharyngeal swab from each participant. Participants in the prospective study had the option to provide additional blood draws and questionnaires over a roughly two-month period. Blood samples from the prospective study were shipped frozen or at room temperature prior to DNA extraction.

The study at large found these results: The amount of clinical and demographic metadata varied by source and participant and was provided uncurated.

The TCR was taken from a woman aged 45-59 years who had recovered from COVID-19. The source material was PBMCs or T cells enriched from blood (not recorded which). The rearrangement combines TRBV4-3 with TRBJ1-1; TRBD1 matches 8 bases in the middle. The bases are TGCGCCAGCAGCCAAGGGACAGGGAGTTCTGAAGCTTTCTTT. Translation gives CASSQGTGSSEAFF.